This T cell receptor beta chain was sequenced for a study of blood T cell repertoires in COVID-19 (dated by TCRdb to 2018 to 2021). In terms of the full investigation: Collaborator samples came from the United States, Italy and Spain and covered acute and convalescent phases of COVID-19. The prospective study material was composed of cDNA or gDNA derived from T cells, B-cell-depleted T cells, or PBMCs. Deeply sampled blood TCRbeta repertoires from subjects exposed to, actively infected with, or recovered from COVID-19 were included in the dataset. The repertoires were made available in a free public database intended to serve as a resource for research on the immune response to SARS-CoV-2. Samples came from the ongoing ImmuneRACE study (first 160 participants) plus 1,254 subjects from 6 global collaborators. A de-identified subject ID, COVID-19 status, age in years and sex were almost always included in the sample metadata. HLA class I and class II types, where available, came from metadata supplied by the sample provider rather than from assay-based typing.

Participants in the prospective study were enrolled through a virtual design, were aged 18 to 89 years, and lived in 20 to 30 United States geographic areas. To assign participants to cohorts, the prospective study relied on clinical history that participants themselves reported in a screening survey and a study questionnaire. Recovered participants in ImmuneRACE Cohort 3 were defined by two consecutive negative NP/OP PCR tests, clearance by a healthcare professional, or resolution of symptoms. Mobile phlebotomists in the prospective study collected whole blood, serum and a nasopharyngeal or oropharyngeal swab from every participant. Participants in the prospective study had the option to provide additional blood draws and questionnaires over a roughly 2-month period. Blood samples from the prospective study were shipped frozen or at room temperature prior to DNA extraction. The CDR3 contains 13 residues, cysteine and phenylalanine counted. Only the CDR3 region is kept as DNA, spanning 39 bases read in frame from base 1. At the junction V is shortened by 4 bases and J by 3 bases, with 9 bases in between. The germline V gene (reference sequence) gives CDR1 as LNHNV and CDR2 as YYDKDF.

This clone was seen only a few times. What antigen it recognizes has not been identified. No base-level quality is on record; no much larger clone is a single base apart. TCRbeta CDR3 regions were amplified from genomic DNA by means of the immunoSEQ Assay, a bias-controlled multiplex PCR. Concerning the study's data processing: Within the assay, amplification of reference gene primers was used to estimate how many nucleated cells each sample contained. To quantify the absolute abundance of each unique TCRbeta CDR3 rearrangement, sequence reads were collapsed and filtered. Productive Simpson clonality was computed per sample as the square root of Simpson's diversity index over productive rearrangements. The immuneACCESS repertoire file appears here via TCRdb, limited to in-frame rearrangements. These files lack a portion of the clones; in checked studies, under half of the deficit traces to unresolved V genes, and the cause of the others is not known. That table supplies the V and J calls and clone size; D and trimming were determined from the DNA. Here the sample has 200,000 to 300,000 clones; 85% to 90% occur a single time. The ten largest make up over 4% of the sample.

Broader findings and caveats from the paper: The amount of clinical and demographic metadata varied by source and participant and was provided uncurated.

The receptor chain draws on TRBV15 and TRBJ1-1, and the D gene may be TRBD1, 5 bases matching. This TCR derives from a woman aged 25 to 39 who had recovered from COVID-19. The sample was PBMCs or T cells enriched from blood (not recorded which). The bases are TGTGCCACCAGCAACGTAGGGGACACTGAAGCTTTCTTT. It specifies CATSNVGDTEAFF.